There are a few counts of the clone carrying this T cell receptor (beta chain). The V gene's germline CDR1 is SGHNT and CDR2 YYREEE (reference sequence). This CDR3 contains 17 residues. The junction had 6 bases not matched to a gene; V was cut back by 4 bases and J by 4 bases. The primer mix had 60 Vbeta and 13 Jbeta primers. Profiled with immunoSEQ multiplex PCR; TCRdb holds only in-frame clones, not every one. The sample includes around 150,000 clones, roughly a tenth seen only once; the top ten take roughly 1.9%. These data originate in a study of cytomegalovirus exposure and HLA in healthy donors.

Sequences were obtained from PBMCs. This chain joins TRBV5-4 and TRBJ2-2; 14 bases match TRBD2. This clonotype was sampled from a male donor in good health and CMV-seronegative. As DNA, the CDR3 is TGTGCCAGCAGCCCAGGACTAGCGGGAGGTCCCACCGGGGAGCTGTTTTTT. It is translated as CASSPGLAGGPTGELFF.